Sequencing of this TCR beta chain was carried out in a study of blood T cell repertoires in COVID-19. Background on the study: Samples of COVID-19 (acute and convalescent) were obtained from the United States, Italy and Spain. In each case, the material was cDNA or gDNA derived from T cells, B-cell-depleted T cells, or PBMCs.

This CDR3 is built from 14 residues. V was pared by 2 bases and J by 2 bases, with 7 bases between. Germline CDR1 MNHEY, CDR2 SVGAGI. Per the original methods: Reference gene primer amplification gave nucleated cell count estimates. Some clones are missing from TCRdb's copy, which holds only in-frame ones; the method was immunoSEQ multiplex PCR. The DNA was the basis for D and trimming; V, J and clone size are from that table. The data show 250,000 or so clones, with roughly 89% seen just once and 0.94% held by the top ten. Sample: peripheral blood. This sequence originates from a middle-aged woman who had recovered from COVID-19. The rearrangement joins TRBV6-5 to TRBJ2-1; possible D gene TRBD1, 5 bases. The CDR3 DNA follows: TGTGCCAGCAGTTACGGGGCGCCCTACAATGAGCAGTTCTTC. Its protein is CASSYGAPYNEQFF.